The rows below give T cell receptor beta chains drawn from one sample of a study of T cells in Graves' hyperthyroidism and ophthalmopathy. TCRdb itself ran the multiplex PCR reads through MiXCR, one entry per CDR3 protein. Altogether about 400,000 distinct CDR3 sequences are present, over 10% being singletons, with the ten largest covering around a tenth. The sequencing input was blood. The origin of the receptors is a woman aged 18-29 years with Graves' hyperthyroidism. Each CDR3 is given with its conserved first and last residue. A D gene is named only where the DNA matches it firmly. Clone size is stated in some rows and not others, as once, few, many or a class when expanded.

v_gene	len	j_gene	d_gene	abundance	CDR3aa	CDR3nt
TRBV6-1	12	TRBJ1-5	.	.	CASSVAGPPQHF	TGTGCCAGCAGTGTTGCGGGCCCGCCCCAGCATTTT
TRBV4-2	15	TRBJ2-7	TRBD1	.	CASSHERTGVYEQYF	TGTGCCAGCAGCCATGAAAGGACAGGGGTCTACGAGCAGTACTTC
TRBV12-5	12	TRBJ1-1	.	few	CASGLTGTEAFF	TGTGCTAGTGGTTTGACGGGAACTGAAGCTTTCTTT
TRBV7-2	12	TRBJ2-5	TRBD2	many	CASSSGLAGGDF	TGTGCCAGCAGCTCAGGACTAGCGGGAGGGGACTTC
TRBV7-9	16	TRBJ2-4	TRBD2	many	CASSLSLAGTKNIQYF	TGTGCCAGCAGCTTAAGTCTAGCGGGGACCAAAAACATTCAGTACTTC
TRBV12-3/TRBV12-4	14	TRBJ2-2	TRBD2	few	CASIGGGPTGELFF	TGTGCCAGCATTGGCGGGGGGCCCACCGGGGAGCTGTTTTTT
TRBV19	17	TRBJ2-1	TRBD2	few	CASSPLPPLAGINEQFF	TGTGCCAGTAGCCCCCTCCCACCACTAGCGGGAATAAATGAGCAGTTCTTC
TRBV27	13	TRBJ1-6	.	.	CASGGPYNSPLHF	TGTGCCAGCGGGGGGCCCTATAATTCACCCCTCCACTTT
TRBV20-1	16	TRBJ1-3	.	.	CSARGHSGAQGNTIYF	TGCAGTGCTAGAGGTCATTCGGGGGCGCAAGGAAACACCATATATTTT
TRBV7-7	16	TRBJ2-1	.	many	CASSPAGASSYNEQFF	TGTGCTAGCAGCCCAGCGGGCGCGAGCTCCTACAATGAGCAGTTCTTC
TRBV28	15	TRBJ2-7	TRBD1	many	CASSSRQGTSYEQYF	TGTGCCAGCAGTTCGCGACAGGGAACCTCCTACGAGCAGTACTTC